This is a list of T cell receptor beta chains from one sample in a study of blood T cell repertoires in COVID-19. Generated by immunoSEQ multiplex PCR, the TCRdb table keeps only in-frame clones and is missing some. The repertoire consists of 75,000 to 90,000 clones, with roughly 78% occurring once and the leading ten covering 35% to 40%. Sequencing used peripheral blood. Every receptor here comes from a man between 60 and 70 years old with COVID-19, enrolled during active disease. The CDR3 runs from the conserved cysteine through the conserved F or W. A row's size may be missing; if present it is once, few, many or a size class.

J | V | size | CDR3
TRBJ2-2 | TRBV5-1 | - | CASSRDSGITGELFF
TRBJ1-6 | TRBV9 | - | CASSPPGSYNSPLHF
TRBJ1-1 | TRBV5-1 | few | CASSLPRGEAFF
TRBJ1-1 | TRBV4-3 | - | CASSQGDTGNTEAFF
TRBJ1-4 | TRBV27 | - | CASSQDRGHEKLFF
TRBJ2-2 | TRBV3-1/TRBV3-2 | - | CASSPRLAGATGELFF
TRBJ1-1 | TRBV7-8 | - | CASRNWDTDTEAFF
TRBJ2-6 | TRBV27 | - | CASRKQGSGANVLTF
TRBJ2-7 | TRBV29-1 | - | CSVDGPGGSAYEQYF
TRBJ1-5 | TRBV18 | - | CASSPRMVTGKNQPQHF
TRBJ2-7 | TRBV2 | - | CASSEVRDEQYF
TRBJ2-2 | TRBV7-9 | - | CASSPPRTSSGELFF
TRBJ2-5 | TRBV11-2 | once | CASSFSLAETQYF
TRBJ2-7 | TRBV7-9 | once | CASSPPSGTGSNEQYF
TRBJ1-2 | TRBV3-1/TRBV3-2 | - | CASSQGGGPNYGHTF
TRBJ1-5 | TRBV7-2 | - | CASSKEGHSNQPQHF
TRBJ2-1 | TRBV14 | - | CASSQDSSYNEQFF
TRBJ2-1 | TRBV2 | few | CASSDNSEQFF
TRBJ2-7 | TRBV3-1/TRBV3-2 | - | CASSQGRRVTYEQYF
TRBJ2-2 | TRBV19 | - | CASSSPGQGTGELFF
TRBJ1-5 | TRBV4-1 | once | CASSHPPGGQRSNQPQHF
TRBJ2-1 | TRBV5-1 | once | CASSSETGFSYNEQFF
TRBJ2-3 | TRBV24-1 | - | CATSDSLDFTDTQYF
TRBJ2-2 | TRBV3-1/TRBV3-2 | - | CASSQELILSGGMNTGELFF
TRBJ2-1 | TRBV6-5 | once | CASSIQGYGEQFF
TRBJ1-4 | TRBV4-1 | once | CASSQPGLRGEKLFF
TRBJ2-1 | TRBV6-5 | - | CASSRDRVVDEQFF
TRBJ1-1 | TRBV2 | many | CASIPIGTAEAFF
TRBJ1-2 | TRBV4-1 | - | CASSRRDSYGYTF
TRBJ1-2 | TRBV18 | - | CASSREVGDGYTF
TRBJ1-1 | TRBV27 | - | CASLGGGNTEAFF
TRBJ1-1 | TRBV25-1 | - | CASSGYTWDRPGTEAFF
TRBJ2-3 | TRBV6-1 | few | CASSEARGMGDTQYF
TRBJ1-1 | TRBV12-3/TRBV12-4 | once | CASSPYTEAFF
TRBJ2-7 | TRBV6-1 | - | CASSETRSYEQYF
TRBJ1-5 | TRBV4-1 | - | CASSQGGGGDQPQHF
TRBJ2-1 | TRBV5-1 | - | CASLRTGGNDEQFF
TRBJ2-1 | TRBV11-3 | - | CASSLVRLAGGNEQFF
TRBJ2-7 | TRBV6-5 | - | CASSPSRGGQYF
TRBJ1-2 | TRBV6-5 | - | CASSRDGTGLYGYTF
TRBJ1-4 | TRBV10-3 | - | CAISDATGPRGEKLFF
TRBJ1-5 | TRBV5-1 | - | CASSLGGAGNQPQHF
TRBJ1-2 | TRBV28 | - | CASSLLRQGSGYTF
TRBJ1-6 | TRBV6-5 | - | CASSYGSSPLHF
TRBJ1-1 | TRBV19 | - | CASRHRGSNTEAFF
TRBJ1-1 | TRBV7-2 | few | CASSLTGIRNTEAFF
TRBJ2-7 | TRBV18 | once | CASSLNGLAGGSYEQYF
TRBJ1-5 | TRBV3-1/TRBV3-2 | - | CASSQGGGGRRNQPQHF
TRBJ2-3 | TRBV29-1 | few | CSVEDIGTGTDTQYF
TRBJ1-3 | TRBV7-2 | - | CASSLETGAGNTIYF
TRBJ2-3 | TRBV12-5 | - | CASGLVGPGGSTDTQYF
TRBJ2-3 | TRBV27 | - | CASSPRNLAGPLSGNTQYF
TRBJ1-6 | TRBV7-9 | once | CVGGDLYNSPLHF